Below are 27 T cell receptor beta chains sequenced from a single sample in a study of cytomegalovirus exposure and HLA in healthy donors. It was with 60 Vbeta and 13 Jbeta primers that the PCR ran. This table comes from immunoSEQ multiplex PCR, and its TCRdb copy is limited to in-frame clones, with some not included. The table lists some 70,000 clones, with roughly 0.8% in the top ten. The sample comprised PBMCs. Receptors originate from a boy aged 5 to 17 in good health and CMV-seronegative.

CDR3 DNA sequence: TGTGCCTGGAGTTACCGGGACAGCACCCGGTACACCTTC. Translating gives CAWSYRDSTRYTF. The chain recombines TRBV30 with TRBJ1-2; 7 bases fit TRBD1. Germline V gene lookup returns CDR1 GTSNPN and CDR2 SVGIG (reference sequence). The CDR3 is 13 amino acids. V lost 2 bases, J lost 11 bases, and 11 bases stayed unmatched. Drawing the rest from reference TRBV30 and TRBJ1-2, the complete variable domain is SQTIHQWPATLVQPVGSPLSLECTVEGTSNPNLYWYRQAAGRGLQLLFYSVGIGQISSEVPQNLSASRPQDRQFILSSKKLLLSDSGFYLCAWSYRDSTRYTFGSGTRLTVV.

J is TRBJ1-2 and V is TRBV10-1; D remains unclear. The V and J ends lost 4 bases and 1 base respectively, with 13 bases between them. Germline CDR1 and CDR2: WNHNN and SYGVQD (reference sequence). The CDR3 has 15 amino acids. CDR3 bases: TGCGCCAGCAGTGGGCCAATTTCCCTTAACTATGGCTACACCTTC. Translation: CASSGPISLNYGYTF.

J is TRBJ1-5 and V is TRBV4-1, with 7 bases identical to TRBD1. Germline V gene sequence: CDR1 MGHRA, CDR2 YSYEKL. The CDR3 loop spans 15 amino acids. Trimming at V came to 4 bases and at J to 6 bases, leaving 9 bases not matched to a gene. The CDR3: CASSLEDRLFQPQHF. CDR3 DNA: TGCGCCAGCAGCCTCGAGGACAGGCTTTTTCAGCCCCAGCATTTT.

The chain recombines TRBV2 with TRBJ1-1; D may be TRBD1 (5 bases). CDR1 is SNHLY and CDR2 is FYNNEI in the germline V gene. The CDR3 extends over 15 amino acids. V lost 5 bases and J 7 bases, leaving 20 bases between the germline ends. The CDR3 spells CASSLGISGLDEAFF. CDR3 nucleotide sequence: TGTGCCAGCAGTCTGGGGATCTCGGGACTCGATGAAGCTTTCTTT.

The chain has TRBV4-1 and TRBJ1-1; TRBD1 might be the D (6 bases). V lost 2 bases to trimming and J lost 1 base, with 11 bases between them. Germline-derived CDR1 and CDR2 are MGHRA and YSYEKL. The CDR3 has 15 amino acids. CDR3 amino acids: CASSQLKTGNTEAFF. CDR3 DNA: TGCGCCAGCAGCCAACTTAAGACAGGGAACACTGAAGCTTTCTTT.

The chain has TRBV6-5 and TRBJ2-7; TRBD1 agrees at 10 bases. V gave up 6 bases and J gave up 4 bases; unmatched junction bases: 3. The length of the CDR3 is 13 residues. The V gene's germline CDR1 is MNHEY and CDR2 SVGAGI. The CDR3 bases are TGTGCCAGCAGCCGGGACAGGGGTTACGAGCAGTACTTC. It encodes CASSRDRGYEQYF.

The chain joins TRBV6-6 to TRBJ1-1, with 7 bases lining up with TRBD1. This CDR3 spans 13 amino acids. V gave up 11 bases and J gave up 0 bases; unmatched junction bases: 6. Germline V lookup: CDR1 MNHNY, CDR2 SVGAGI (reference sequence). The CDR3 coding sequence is TGTGCCGGACAGACAGGGATGAACACTGAAGCTTTCTTT. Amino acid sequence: CAGQTGMNTEAFF.

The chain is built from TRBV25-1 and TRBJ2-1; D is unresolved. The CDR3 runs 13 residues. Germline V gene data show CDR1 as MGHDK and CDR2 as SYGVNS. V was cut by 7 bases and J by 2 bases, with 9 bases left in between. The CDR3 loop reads CASTPHTYNEQFF. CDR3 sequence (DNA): TGTGCCAGCACTCCTCACACCTACAATGAGCAGTTCTTC.

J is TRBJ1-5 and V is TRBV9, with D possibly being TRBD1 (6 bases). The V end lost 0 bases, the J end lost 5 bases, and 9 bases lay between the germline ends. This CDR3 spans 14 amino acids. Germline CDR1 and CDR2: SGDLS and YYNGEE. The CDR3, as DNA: TGTGCCAGCAGCGTAGCAGGGGTGTATCAGCCCCAGCATTTT. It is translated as CASSVAGVYQPQHF.

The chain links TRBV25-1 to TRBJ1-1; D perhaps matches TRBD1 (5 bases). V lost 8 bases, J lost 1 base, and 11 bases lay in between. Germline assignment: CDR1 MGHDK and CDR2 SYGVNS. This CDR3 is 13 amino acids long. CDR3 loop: CASDSSTNTEAFF. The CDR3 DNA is TGTGCCAGCGACAGTTCGACGAACACTGAAGCTTTCTTT.

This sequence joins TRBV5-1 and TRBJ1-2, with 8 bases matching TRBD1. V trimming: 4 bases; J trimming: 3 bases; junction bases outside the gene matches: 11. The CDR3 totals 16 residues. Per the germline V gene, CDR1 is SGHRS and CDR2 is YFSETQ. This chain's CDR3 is CASSAGDRGVYYGYTF. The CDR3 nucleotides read TGCGCCAGCAGCGCGGGAGACAGGGGAGTCTACTATGGCTACACCTTC.

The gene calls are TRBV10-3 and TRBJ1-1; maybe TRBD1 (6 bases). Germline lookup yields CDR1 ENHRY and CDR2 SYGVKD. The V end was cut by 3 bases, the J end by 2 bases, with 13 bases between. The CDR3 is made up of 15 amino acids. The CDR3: CAISDPRQVNTEAFF. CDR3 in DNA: TGTGCCATCAGTGACCCTAGACAGGTAAACACTGAAGCTTTCTTT.

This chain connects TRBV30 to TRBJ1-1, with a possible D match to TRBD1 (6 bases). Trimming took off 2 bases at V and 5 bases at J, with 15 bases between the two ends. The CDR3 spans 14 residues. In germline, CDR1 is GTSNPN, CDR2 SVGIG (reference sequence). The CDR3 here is CAWSWGGAGTEAFF. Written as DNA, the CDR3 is TGTGCCTGGAGTTGGGGGGGCGCAGGGACTGAAGCTTTCTTT.

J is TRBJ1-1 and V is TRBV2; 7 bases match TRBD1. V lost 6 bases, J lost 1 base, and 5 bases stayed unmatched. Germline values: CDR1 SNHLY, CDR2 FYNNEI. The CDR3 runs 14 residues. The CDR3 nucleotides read TGTGCCAGCAGGATTGGGACAGAGAACACTGAAGCTTTCTTT. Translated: CASRIGTENTEAFF.

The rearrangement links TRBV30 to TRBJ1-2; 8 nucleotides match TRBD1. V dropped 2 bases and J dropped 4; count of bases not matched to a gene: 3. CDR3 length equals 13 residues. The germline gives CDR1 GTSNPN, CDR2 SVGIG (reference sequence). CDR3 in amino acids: CAWSLQGGYGYTF. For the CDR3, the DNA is TGTGCCTGGAGTCTACAGGGGGGCTATGGCTACACCTTC.

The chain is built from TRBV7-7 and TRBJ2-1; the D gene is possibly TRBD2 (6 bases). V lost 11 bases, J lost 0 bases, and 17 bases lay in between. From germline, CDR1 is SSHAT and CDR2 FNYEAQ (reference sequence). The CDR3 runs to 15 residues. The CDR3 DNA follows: TGTGCCGTACCCGTCGGAGGGAGCTCCTACAATGAGCAGTTCTTC. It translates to CAVPVGGSSYNEQFF. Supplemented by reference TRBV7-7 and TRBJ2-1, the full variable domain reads GAGVSQSPRYKVTKRGQDVTLRCDPISSHATLYWYQQALGQGPEFLTYFNYEAQPDKSGLPSDRFSAERPEGSISTLTIQRTEQRDSAMYRCAVPVGGSSYNEQFFGPGTRLTVL.

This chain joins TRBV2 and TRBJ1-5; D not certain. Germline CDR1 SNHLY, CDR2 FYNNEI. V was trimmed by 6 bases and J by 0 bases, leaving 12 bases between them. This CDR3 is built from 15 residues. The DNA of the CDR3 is TGTGCCAGCAGCAGCCTCGGAGGTAGCAATCAGCCCCAGCATTTT. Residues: CASSSLGGSNQPQHF.

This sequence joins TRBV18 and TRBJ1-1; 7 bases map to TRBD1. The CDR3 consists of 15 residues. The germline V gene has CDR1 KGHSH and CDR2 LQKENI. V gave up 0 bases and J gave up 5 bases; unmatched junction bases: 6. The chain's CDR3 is CASSPPSRGYTEAFF. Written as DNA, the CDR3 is TGTGCCAGCTCACCACCGAGCAGGGGGTATACTGAAGCTTTCTTT.

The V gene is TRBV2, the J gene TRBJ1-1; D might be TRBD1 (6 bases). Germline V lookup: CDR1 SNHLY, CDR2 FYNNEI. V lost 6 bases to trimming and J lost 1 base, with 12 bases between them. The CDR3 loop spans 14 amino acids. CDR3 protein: CASRNREGNTEAFF. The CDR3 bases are TGTGCCAGCAGGAACAGGGAGGGGAACACTGAAGCTTTCTTT. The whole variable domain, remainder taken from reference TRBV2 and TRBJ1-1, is EPEVTQTPSHQVTQMGQEVILRCVPISNHLYFYWYRQILGQKVEFLVSFYNNEISEKSEIFDDQFSVERPDGSNFTLKIRSTKLEDSAMYFCASRNREGNTEAFFGQGTRLTVV.

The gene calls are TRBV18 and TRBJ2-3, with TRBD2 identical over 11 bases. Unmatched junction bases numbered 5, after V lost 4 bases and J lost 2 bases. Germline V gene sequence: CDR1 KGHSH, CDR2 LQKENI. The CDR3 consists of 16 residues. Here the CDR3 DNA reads TGTGCCAGCTCACTATTAGCGGGAGGGATCACAGATACGCAGTATTTT. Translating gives CASSLLAGGITDTQYF.

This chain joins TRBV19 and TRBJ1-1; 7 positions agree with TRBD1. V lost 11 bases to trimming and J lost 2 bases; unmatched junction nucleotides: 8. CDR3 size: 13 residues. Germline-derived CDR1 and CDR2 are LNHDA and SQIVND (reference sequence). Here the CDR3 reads CASSGTANTEAFF. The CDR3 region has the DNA TGTGCCTCTTCCGGGACAGCTAACACTGAAGCTTTCTTT.

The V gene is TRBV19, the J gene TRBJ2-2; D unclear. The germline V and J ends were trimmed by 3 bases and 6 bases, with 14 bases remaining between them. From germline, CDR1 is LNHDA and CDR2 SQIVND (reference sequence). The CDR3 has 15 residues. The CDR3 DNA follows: TGTGCCAGTAGTATCGGTTTTTACAGCTCCGGGGAGCTGTTTTTT. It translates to CASSIGFYSSGELFF.

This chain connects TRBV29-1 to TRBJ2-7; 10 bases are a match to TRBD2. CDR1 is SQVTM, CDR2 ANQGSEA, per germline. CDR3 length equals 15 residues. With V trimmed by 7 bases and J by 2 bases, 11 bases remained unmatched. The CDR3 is CSALKLAGLAYEQYF. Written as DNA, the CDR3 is TGCAGCGCCCTAAAACTAGCGGGGTTAGCCTACGAGCAGTACTTC.

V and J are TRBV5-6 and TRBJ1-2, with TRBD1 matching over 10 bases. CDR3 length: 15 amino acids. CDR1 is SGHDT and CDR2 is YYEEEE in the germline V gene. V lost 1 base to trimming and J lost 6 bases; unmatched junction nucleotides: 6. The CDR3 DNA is TGTGCCAGCAGCTTGCCCGGGACAGGGGCAAATGGCTACACCTTC. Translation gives CASSLPGTGANGYTF. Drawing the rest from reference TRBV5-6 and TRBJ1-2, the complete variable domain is DAGVTQSPTHLIKTRGQQVTLRCSPKSGHDTVSWYQQALGQGPQFIFQYYEEEERQRGNFPDRFSGHQFPNYSSELNVNALLLGDSALYLCASSLPGTGANGYTFGSGTRLTVV.

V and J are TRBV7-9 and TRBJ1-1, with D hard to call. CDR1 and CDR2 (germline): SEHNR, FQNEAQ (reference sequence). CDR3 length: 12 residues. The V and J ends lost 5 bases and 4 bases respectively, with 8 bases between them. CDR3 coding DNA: TGTGCCAGCAGCCCTTTTCCCACTGAAGCTTTCTTT. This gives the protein CASSPFPTEAFF.

The CDR3 DNA reads as TGCAGCGTTGAAGGGGTCAGGGGAGACGAGCAGTACTTC. Amino acid sequence: CSVEGVRGDEQYF. The chain links TRBV29-1 to TRBJ2-7; D might be TRBD1 (6 bases). CDR1 SQVTM and CDR2 ANQGSEA come from the germline V gene. Trimming took 1 base from V and 5 from J, leaving 12 bases between them. CDR3 length equals 13 residues.

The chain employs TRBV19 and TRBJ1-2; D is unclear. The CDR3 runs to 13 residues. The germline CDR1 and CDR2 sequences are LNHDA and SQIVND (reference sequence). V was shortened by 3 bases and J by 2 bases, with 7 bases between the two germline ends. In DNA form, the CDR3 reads TGTGCCAGTAGTATTTCCCGGAACTATGGCTACACCTTC. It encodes CASSISRNYGYTF.